This TCR beta chain originates from a study of shared clonotypes between healthy human individuals. General study results and limits: Donor clonotype sharing was expected to depend on sequencing depth. Of the naive CD4 clonotypes, about 5% were shared across several donors.

The CDR3 consists of 17 residues. Germline V gives CDR1 SGHNT, CDR2 YYREEE (reference sequence). V gave up 0 bases and J gave up 7 bases; unmatched junction bases: 8. An even split of each subset's genomic DNA across several immunoSEQ plates was performed. Some clones are missing from TCRdb's copy, which holds only in-frame ones; the method was immunoSEQ multiplex PCR. The profile shows 300,000 or so clones, less than 85% of them singletons. Notes on this clone: Antigen specificity is unknown.

Sequencing was performed on memory CD4+ T cells sorted from blood. Subset of the sample: CD45RA-negative fraction. The rearrangement joins TRBV5-4 to TRBJ2-7, with TRBD2 matching over 15 bases. The origin of this receptor is a man younger than 45 in good health. The CDR3 bases are TGTGCCAGCAGCTTGGGTGGACTAGCGGGAGGGCCGGGGGAGCAGTACTTC. Translating it yields CASSLGGLAGGPGEQYF.